The 19 T cell receptor beta chains below were found in one sample sequenced in a study of T cell responses to AZD1222 COVID-19 vaccine. This table comes from immunoSEQ multiplex PCR, and its TCRdb copy is limited to in-frame clones, with some not included. The table records under 150,000 clones, nearly 95% of them present only once. The sequences come from peripheral blood, collected 28 days after the second AZD1222 dose. These receptors all stem from an adult who received the AZD1222 COVID-19 vaccine.

For this clone: In the same sample, other DNA sequences code for this CDR3. V is TRBV11-3 and J is TRBJ2-1; 8 bases map to TRBD2. Germline trimming cut 1 base from V and 7 bases from J; bases unmatched to any gene: 6. The CDR3 contains 15 residues. Germline V gene lookup returns CDR1 SGHNT and CDR2 YENEEA. Here the CDR3 reads CASSLASGRGNEQFF. The CDR3 nucleotides read TGTGCCAGCAGCTTAGCCAGCGGGAGAGGTAATGAGCAGTTCTTC.

The J gene is TRBJ2-7, the V gene TRBV27, with a tentative D call TRBD1 (5 bases). This CDR3 contains 14 residues. The V gene's germline CDR1 is MNHEY and CDR2 SMNVEV (reference sequence). Trimming removed 7 bases from V and 6 bases from J, with 19 bases in between. As DNA, the CDR3 is TGTGCCAGCACCGACGAGGACATAGGTACCGAGCAGTACTTC. Amino acid sequence: CASTDEDIGTEQYF.

In this sample, this clone turned up once. CDR3: CSARDWETQYF. The CDR3 bases are TGCAGTGCTAGAGACTGGGAGACCCAGTACTTC. The chain uses TRBV20-1 and TRBJ2-5; D gene uncertain. The germline V gene has CDR1 DFQATT and CDR2 SNEGSKA (reference sequence). This CDR3 region has 11 residues. V shed 0 bases and J shed 5 bases, with 4 bases lying between them.

This clone has only a few counts. CDR3 protein: CASSRSLDGYTF. CDR3 in DNA: TGTGCCAGCAGCCGGAGCCTGGATGGCTACACCTTC. The chain combines TRBV28 with TRBJ1-2; no definite D call. Germline loops: CDR1 MDHEN, CDR2 SYDVKM. V lost 6 bases and J lost 6, with 11 bases in between. This CDR3 comprises 12 residues.

This rearrangement joins TRBV11-3 to TRBJ2-1; D is uncertain. Germline V gives CDR1 SGHNT, CDR2 YENEEA. The CDR3 has 15 residues. V was cut by 5 bases and J by 4 bases, with 15 bases left in between. The CDR3 spells CASSPRAETYNEQFF. In DNA, the CDR3 is TGTGCCAGCAGCCCTAGGGCGGAGACGTACAATGAGCAGTTCTTC.

This clone was recorded once. This chain joins TRBV5-1 and TRBJ1-3; 8 bases align to TRBD1. The germline V gene has CDR1 SGHRS and CDR2 YFSETQ. V lost 6 bases and J lost 0; bases outside the gene matches: 11. The CDR3 covers 17 residues. CDR3 sequence reads: CASTTGAGTGSGNTIYF. CDR3 nucleotide sequence: TGCGCCAGCACGACCGGGGCTGGGACAGGCTCTGGAAACACCATATATTTT.

J is TRBJ1-1 and V is TRBV29-1; a possible D gene is TRBD1 (6 bases). The CDR3 length is 14 residues. Per the germline V gene, CDR1 is SQVTM and CDR2 is ANQGSEA. The V gene lost 7 bases and the J gene lost 2 bases, with 17 bases spanning the gap. In nucleotides, the CDR3 is TGCAGCGCTACCGCGACAGGTTTCAACACTGAAGCTTTCTTT. This sequence encodes CSATATGFNTEAFF.

This chain connects TRBV6-4 to TRBJ2-2, with 13 bases fitting TRBD2. Unmatched junction bases numbered 5, after V lost 6 bases and J lost 7 bases. The germline gives CDR1 MRHNA, CDR2 SNTAGT. CDR3 size: 15 residues. The CDR3 coding sequence is TGTGCCAGCAGACCCGGGACTAGCGGGAACGGGGAGCTGTTTTTT. This codes for CASRPGTSGNGELFF.

The genes are TRBV13 and TRBJ2-2; no clear D gene. Deletions cut 0 bases from V and 0 bases from J, with 5 bases between. This CDR3 is built from 15 residues. Germline values: CDR1 PRHDT, CDR2 FYEKMQ (reference sequence). CDR3 DNA sequence: TGTGCCAGCAGCTTAGGACGCGCGAACACCGGGGAGCTGTTTTTT. This encodes CASSLGRANTGELFF.

This clone was detected once. The rearrangement uses TRBV6-5 and TRBJ2-5; possibly TRBD1 for D (6 bases). V dropped 6 bases and J dropped 0 bases, with 11 bases sitting between them. Germline V gene sequence: CDR1 MNHEY, CDR2 SVGAGI. This CDR3 has 14 residues. The CDR3 region has the DNA TGTGCCAGCAGGACAGGAGCGTACCAAGAGACCCAGTACTTC. It translates to CASRTGAYQETQYF.

The rearrangement links TRBV18 to TRBJ1-5, with unresolved D. Germline values: CDR1 KGHSH, CDR2 LQKENI. V shed 3 bases and J shed 8 bases, with 17 bases lying between them. The CDR3 extends over 15 amino acids. This CDR3 reads CASSPGGNRWEPQHF. The CDR3 DNA sequence: TGTGCCAGCTCACCCGGTGGTAATCGATGGGAGCCCCAGCATTTT.

CDR3 in DNA: TGTGCCAGTAGTTTCTCTAATGGAGGGACGATTTCAGCCAAAAACATTCAGTACTTC. Translation gives CASSFSNGGTISAKNIQYF. The V gene is TRBV19, the J gene TRBJ2-4; perhaps TRBD2 as D (6 bases). Germline V gene lookup returns CDR1 LNHDA and CDR2 SQIVND (reference sequence). CDR3 size: 19 residues. V lost 5 bases, J lost 0 bases, and 23 bases lay in between. Together with reference TRBV19 and TRBJ2-4, the CDR3 gives the full variable domain: DGGITQSPKYLFRKEGQNVTLSCEQNLNHDAMYWYRQDPGQGLRLIYYSQIVNDFQKGDIAEGYSVSREKKESFPLTVTSAQKNPTAFYLCASSFSNGGTISAKNIQYFGAGTRLSVL.

The rearrangement uses TRBV7-2 and TRBJ2-7, with D unresolved. Germline loops: CDR1 SGHTA, CDR2 FQGNSA. Trimming shortened V by 5 bases and J by 1 base, and 18 bases separated the two germline ends. This CDR3 is built from 16 residues. DNA for the CDR3: TGTGCCAGCAGCCCCGCGGCTGGGTGGGCGTCCTACGAGCAGTACTTC. The encoded protein is CASSPAAGWASYEQYF.

This clone was counted a few times. The J gene is TRBJ1-2, the V gene TRBV11-2, with 9 bases that match TRBD1. In germline, CDR1 is SGHAT, CDR2 FQNNGV. CDR3 length: 19 residues. With 3 bases clipped from V and 4 bases from J, the junction kept 18 bases outside the gene matches. CDR3 bases: TGTGCCAGCAGCTTCGGGGGGGACAGGGTCCGCGGTCCGGGCTATGGCTACACCTTC. It codes for CASSFGGDRVRGPGYGYTF.

The CDR3, as DNA: TGTGCCAGCAGCTTTGACACCGGGGAGCTGTTTTTT. As protein: CASSFDTGELFF. The chain joins TRBV3-1 (or the pseudogene TRBV3-2) to TRBJ2-2; D call uncertain. Trimming removed 5 bases at V and 3 bases at J, with 4 bases between. Per germline, CDR1 LGHDT and CDR2 YNNKEL (reference sequence). This CDR3 is built from 12 residues.

This clone was observed a handful of times. The chain employs TRBV4-2 and TRBJ2-5; D possibly corresponds to TRBD1 (6 bases). Trimming shortened V by 4 bases and J by 4 bases, and 16 bases separated the two germline ends. This CDR3 spans 15 amino acids. Germline V CDR1 and CDR2: LGHNA, YNFKEQ. CDR3 coding DNA: TGTGCCAGCAGCCGTAGCCCCGGGACAACAGAGACCCAGTACTTC. It yields the protein CASSRSPGTTETQYF.

This clone has a single count. The genes are TRBV24-1 and TRBJ2-3; TRBD1 is a possible D gene (6 bases). The V and J ends lost 4 bases and 4 bases respectively, with 17 bases between them. Germline CDR1 is KGHDR and CDR2 is SFDVKD. The CDR3 runs 16 residues. In nucleotides, the CDR3 is TGTGCCACCAGTGACCACAAGTGGACAGTCCCAGATACGCAGTATTTT. It encodes CATSDHKWTVPDTQYF.

CDR3 residues: CASSLNRGVNTEAFF. The CDR3 coding sequence is TGTGCCAGCAGTCTAAACAGGGGAGTGAACACTGAAGCTTTCTTT. The chain carries TRBV2 and TRBJ1-1; 7 bases are a match to TRBD1. Germline V lookup: CDR1 SNHLY, CDR2 FYNNEI. This CDR3 is 15 amino acids long. V dropped 5 bases and J dropped 0; count of bases not matched to a gene: 6.

V gene TRBV9 combines with J gene TRBJ2-1, with D possibly matching TRBD2 (5 bases). This CDR3 region has 13 residues. Trimming pared 6 bases from V and 8 bases from J, leaving 15 bases between. Germline V CDR1 and CDR2: SGDLS, YYNGEE. In DNA form, the CDR3 reads TGTGCCAGCAACCGGAGGACGGACGATGAGCAGTTCTTC. Its translation is CASNRRTDDEQFF.